This T cell receptor beta chain originates from a study of identifying expanded T cells in peripheral blood. The method was immunoSEQ multiplex PCR; TCRdb's version includes in-frame clones alone and lacks a portion of them. The top ten hold 13% to 15% of the sample, which has 85,000 to 120,000 clones, 70% to 90% seen once. V shed 3 bases and J shed 5 bases, with 14 bases lying between them. The germline gives CDR1 SGHTA, CDR2 FQGNSA. This CDR3 has 15 amino acids. During the collection period, no donor immune events like infections were recorded. This TCR was recovered from a person between 18 and 69 years old in good health. The sample was blood. The chain joins TRBV7-2 to TRBJ2-1; D is undetermined. The CDR3 DNA sequence: TGTGCCAGCAGCTTCGGACCCGGAACCAACAATGAGCAGTTCTTC. Its protein is CASSFGPGTNNEQFF.